Many counts were recorded for the clone carrying this T cell receptor beta chain. V gave up 0 bases and J gave up 0 bases; unmatched junction bases: 1. The CDR3 extends over 18 amino acids. Germline V gene lookup returns CDR1 MNHEY and CDR2 SVGAGI. This entry belongs to a study of T-cell reconstitution after alpha-beta-depleted transplantation in children. A TCRbeta library incorporating unique molecular identifiers was prepared. Each CDR3 protein is one row after TCRdb ran MiXCR on the PCR reads. This table holds about half a million distinct CDR3 sequences, approximately 13% found once. The material sequenced was PBMCs from the stem cell graft donor, taken from the stem cell graft. V usage is TRBV6-5 and J usage is TRBJ2-6, with TRBD1 identical over 11 bases. This receptor was identified in a human donor who donated a stem cell graft to a child with combined immunodeficiency. In DNA form, the CDR3 reads TGTGCCAGCAGTTACTCGGGGACAGGGGGCTCTGGGGCCAACGTCCTGACTTTC. The encoded protein is CASSYSGTGGSGANVLTF.